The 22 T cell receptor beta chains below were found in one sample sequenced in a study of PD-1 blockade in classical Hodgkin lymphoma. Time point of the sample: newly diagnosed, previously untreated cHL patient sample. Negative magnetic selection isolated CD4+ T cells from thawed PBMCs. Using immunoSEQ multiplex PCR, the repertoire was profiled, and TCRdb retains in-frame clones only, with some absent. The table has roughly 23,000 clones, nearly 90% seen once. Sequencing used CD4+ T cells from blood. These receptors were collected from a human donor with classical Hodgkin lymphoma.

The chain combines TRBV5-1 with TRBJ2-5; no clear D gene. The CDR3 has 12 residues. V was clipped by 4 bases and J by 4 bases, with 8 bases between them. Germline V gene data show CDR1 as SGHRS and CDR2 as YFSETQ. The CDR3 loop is CASSRPGETQYF. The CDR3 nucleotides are TGCGCCAGCAGCCGCCCCGGAGAGACCCAGTACTTC.

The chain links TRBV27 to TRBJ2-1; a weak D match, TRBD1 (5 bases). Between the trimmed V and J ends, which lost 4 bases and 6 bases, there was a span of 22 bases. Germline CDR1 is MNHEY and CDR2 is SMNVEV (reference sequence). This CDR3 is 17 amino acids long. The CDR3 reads CASSSRQSPPLSNEQFF. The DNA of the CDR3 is TGTGCCAGCAGTTCTCGACAGTCCCCTCCCCTTAGCAATGAGCAGTTCTTC.

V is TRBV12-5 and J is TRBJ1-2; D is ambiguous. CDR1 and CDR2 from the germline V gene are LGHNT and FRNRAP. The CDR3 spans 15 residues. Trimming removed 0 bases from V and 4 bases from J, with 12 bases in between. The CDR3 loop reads CASGLVLDGSYGYTF. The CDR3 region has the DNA TGTGCTAGTGGTTTGGTATTAGACGGATCCTATGGCTACACCTTC.

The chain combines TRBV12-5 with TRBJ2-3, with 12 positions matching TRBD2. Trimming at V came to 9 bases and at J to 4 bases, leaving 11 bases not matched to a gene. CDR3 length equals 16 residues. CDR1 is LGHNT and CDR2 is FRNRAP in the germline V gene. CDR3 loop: CASPKGPSGGADTQYF. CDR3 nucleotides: TGTGCTAGCCCCAAGGGCCCTAGCGGGGGGGCAGATACGCAGTATTTT. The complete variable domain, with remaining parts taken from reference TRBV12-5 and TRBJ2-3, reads DARVTQTPRHKVTEMGQEVTMRCQPILGHNTVFWYRQTMMQGLELLAYFRNRAPLDDSGMPKDRFSAEMPDATLATLKIQPSEPRDSAVYFCASPKGPSGGADTQYFGPGTRLTVL.

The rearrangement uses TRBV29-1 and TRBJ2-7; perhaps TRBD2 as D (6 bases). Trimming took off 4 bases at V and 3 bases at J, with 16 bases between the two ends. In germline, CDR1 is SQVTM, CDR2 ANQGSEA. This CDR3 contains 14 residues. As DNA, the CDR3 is TGCAGCGTTGCGAACGGGGGAATGCACTACGAGCAGTACTTC. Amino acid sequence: CSVANGGMHYEQYF.

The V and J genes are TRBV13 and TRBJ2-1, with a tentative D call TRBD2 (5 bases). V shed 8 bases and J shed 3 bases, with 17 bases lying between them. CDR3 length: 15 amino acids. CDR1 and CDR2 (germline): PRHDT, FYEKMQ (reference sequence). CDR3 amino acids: CASVRYGEYYNEQFF. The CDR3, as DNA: TGTGCCAGCGTCCGGTATGGGGAGTACTACAATGAGCAGTTCTTC. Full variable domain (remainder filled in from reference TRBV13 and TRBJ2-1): AAGVIQSPRHLIKEKRETATLKCYPIPRHDTVYWYQQGPGQDPQFLISFYEKMQSDKGSIPDRFSAQQFSDYHSELNMSSLELGDSALYFCASVRYGEYYNEQFFGPGTRLTVL.

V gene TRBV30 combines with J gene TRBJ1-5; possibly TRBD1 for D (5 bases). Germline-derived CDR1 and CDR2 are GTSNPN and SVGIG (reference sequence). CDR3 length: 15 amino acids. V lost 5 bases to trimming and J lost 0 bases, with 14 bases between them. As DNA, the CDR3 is TGTGCCTGGGGTGGGGGGAGTCATAGCAATCAGCCCCAGCATTTT. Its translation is CAWGGGSHSNQPQHF.

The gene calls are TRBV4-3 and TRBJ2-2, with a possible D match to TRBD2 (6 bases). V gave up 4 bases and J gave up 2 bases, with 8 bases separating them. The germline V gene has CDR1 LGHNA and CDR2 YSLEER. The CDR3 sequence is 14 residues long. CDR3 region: CASSLGGNTGELFF. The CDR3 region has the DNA TGCGCCAGCAGCCTGGGGGGAAACACCGGGGAGCTGTTTTTT.

Written as DNA, the CDR3 is TGTGCCAGCAGGCAACTGGCTTCGACTAATGAAAAACTGTTTTTT. It is translated as CASRQLASTNEKLFF. This chain joins TRBV2 and TRBJ1-4; D unresolved. Per germline, CDR1 SNHLY and CDR2 FYNNEI. V was cut by 6 bases and J by 2 bases, with 13 bases left in between. CDR3 length equals 15 residues.

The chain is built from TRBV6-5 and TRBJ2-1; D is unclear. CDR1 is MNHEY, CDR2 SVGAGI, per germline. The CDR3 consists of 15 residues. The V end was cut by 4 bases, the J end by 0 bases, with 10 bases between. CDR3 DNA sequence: TGTGCCAGCAGTTCTCGGCGCCGCTCCTACAATGAGCAGTTCTTC. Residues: CASSSRRRSYNEQFF.

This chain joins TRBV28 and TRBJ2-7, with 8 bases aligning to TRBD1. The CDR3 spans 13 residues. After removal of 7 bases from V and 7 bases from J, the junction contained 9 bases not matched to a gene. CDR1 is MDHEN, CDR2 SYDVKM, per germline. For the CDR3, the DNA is TGTGCCAGCACCTTGACAGGGGCGGAAGAGCAGTACTTC. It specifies CASTLTGAEEQYF.

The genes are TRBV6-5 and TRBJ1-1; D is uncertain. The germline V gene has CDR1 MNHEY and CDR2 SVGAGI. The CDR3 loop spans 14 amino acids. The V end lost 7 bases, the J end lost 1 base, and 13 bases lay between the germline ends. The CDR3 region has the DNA TGTGCCAGCATCTCCGGAGCGGGGAACACTGAAGCTTTCTTT. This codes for CASISGAGNTEAFF.

The CDR3 protein is CASSLVLAGVADTQYF. The CDR3 DNA reads as TGCGCCAGCAGCTTGGTACTAGCGGGAGTCGCAGATACGCAGTATTTT. The chain links TRBV5-1 to TRBJ2-3, with 11 bases lining up with TRBD2. This CDR3 spans 16 amino acids. Looked up from germline, CDR1 is SGHRS and CDR2 is YFSETQ. J lost 4 bases, V lost 0 bases, and 4 bases had no gene match.

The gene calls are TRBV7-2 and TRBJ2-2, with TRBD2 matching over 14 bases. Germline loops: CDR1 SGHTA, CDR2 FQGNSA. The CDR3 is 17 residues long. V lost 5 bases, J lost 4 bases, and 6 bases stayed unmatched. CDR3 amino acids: CASSGLAGGAGTGELFF. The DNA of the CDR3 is TGTGCCAGCAGCGGACTAGCGGGAGGCGCGGGCACCGGGGAGCTGTTTTTT. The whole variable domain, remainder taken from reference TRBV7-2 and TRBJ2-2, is GAGVSQSPSNKVTEKGKDVELRCDPISGHTALYWYRQSLGQGLEFLIYFQGNSAPDKSGLPSDRFSAERTGGSVSTLTIQRTQQEDSAVYLCASSGLAGGAGTGELFFGEGSRLTVL.

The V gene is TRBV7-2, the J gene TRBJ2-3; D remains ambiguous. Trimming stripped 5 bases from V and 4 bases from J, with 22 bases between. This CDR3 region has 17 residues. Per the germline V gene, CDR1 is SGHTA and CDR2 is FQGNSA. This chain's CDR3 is CASSPWAWAIFADTQYF. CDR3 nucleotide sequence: TGTGCCAGCAGCCCTTGGGCCTGGGCTATTTTTGCAGATACGCAGTATTTT.

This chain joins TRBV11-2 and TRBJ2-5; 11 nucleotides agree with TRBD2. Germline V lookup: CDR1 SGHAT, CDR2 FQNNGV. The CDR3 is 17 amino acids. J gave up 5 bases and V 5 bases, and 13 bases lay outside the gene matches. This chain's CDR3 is CASSPRGSGRAMETQYF. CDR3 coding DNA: TGTGCCAGCAGCCCCCGGGGTAGCGGGAGGGCCATGGAGACCCAGTACTTC.

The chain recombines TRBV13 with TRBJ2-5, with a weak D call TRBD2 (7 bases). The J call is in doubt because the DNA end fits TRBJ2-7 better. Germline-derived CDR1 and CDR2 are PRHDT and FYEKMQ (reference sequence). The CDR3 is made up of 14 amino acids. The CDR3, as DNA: TGTGCCAGCAGCTTCCGCGGGGGCTGGTACGAGCAGTACTTC. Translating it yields CASSFRGGWYEQYF.

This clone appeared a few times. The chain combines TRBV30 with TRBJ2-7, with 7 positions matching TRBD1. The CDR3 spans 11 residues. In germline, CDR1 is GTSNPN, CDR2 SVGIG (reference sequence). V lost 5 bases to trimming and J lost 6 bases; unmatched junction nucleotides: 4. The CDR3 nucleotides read TGTGCCTGGGGACAGGAGGCCGAGCAGTACTTC. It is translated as CAWGQEAEQYF.

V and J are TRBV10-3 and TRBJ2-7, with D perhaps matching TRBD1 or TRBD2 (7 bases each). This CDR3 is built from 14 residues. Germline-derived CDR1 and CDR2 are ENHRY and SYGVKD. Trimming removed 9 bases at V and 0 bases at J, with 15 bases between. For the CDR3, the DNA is TGTGCCATTCGAAAGCGGGACAGCTCCTACGAGCAGTACTTC. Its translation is CAIRKRDSSYEQYF.

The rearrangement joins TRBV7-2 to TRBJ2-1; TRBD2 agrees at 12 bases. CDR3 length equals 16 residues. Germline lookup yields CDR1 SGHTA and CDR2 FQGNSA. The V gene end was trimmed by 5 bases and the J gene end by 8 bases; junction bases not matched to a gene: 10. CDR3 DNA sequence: TGTGCCAGCAGCCTCAGGCGACTAGCGGGAGAGCATGAGCAGTTCTTC. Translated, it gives CASSLRRLAGEHEQFF.

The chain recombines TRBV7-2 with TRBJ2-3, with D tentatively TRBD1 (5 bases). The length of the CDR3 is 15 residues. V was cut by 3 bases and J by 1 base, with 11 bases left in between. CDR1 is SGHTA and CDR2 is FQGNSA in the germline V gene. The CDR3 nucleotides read TGTGCCAGCAGCTTTTCAGGGCGAGGCACAGATACGCAGTATTTT. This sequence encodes CASSFSGRGTDTQYF.

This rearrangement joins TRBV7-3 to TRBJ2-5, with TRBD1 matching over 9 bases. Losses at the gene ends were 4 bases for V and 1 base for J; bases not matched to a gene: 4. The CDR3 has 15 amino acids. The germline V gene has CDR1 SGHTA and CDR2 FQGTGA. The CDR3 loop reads CASSWTGAGQETQYF. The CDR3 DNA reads TGTGCCAGCAGCTGGACAGGGGCGGGCCAAGAGACCCAGTACTTC.